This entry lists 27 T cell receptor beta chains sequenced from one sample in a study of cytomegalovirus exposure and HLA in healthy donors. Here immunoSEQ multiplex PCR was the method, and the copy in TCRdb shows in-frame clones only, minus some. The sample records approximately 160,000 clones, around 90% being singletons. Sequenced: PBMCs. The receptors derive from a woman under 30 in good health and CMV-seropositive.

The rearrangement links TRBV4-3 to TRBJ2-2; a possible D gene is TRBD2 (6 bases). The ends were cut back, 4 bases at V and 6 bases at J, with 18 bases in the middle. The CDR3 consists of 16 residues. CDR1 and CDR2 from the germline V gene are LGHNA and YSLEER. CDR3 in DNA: TGCGCCAGCAGCCTGATCATCGGGAGTTCGGCCGGGGAGCTGTTTTTT. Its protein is CASSLIIGSSAGELFF.

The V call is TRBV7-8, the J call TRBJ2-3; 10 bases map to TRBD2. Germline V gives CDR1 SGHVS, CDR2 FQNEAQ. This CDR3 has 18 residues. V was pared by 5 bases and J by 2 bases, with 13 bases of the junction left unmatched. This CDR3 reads CASSLELSGGAFTDTQYF. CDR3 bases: TGTGCCAGCAGCCTGGAACTAAGCGGGGGGGCCTTCACAGATACGCAGTATTTT.

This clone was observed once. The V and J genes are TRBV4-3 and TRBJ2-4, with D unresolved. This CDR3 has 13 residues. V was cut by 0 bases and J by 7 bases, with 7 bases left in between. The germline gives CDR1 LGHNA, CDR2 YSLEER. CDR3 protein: CASSQELFNIQYF. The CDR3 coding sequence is TGCGCCAGCAGCCAAGAACTATTTAACATTCAGTACTTC.

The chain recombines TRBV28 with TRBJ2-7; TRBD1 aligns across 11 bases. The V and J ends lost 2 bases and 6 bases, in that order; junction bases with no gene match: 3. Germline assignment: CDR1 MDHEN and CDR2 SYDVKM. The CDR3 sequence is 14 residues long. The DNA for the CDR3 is TGTGCCAGCAGTTTAAGCGGGACAGGGGGCGAGCAGTACTTC. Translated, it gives CASSLSGTGGEQYF.

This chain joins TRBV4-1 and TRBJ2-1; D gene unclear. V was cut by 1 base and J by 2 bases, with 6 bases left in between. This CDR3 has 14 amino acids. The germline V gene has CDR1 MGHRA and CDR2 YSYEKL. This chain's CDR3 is CASSQALPYNEQFF. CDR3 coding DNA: TGCGCCAGCAGCCAAGCCCTCCCCTACAATGAGCAGTTCTTC.

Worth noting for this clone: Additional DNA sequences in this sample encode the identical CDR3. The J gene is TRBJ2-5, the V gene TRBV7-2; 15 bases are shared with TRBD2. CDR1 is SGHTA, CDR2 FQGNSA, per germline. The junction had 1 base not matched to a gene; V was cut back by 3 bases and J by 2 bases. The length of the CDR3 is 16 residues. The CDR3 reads CASSLGLAGGQETQYF. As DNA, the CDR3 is TGTGCCAGCAGCTTGGGACTAGCGGGGGGTCAAGAGACCCAGTACTTC.

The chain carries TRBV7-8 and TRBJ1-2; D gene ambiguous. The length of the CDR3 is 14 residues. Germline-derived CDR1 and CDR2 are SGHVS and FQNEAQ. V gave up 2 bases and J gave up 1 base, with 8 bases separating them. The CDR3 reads CASSLSGFNYGYTF. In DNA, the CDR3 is TGTGCCAGCAGCTTATCGGGGTTTAACTATGGCTACACCTTC.

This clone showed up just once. The CDR3 loop reads CASRGGQPNTEAFF. CDR3 sequence (DNA): TGTGCCAGCAGAGGAGGACAGCCGAACACTGAAGCTTTCTTT. The chain uses TRBV6-4 and TRBJ1-1; tentative D call: TRBD1 (6 bases). The CDR3 length is 14 residues. Germline CDR1 reads MRHNA; CDR2 reads SNTAGT. V lost 6 bases and J lost 1, with 12 bases in between.

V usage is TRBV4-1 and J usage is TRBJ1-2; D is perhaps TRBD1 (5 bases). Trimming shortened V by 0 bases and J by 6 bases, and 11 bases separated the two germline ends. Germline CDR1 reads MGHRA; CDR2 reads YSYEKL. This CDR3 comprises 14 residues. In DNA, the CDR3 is TGCGCCAGCAGCCAAGATTGGGGGGTGCATGGCTACACCTTC. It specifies CASSQDWGVHGYTF.

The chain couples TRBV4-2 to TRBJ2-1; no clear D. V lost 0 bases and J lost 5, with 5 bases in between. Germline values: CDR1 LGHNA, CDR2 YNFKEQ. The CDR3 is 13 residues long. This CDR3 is CASSQDPDNEQFF. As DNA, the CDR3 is TGTGCCAGCAGCCAAGACCCGGACAATGAGCAGTTCTTC.

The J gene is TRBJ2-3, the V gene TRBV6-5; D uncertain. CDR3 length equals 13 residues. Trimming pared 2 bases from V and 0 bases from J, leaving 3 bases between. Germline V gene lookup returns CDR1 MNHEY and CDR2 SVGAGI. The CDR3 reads CASSYQSTDTQYF. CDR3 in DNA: TGTGCCAGCAGTTACCAGAGCACAGATACGCAGTATTTT.

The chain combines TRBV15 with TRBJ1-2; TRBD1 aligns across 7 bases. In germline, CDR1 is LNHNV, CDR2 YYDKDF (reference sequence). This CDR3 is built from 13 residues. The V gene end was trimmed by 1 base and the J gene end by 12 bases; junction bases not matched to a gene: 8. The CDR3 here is CATSRGGTGANTF. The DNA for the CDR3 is TGTGCCACCAGCAGAGGGGGAACAGGGGCCAACACCTTC.

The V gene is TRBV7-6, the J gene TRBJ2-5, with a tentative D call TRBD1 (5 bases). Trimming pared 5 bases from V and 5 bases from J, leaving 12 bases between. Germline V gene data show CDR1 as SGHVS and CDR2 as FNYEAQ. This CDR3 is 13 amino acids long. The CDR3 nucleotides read TGTGCCAGCAGCCCTCAGGGTAGGGAGACCCAGTACTTC. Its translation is CASSPQGRETQYF.

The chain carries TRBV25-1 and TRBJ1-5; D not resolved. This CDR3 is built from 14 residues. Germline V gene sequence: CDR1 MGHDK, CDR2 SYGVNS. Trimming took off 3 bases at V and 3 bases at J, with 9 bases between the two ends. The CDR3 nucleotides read TGTGCCAGCAGTGACCATGGGCCCAATCAGCCCCAGCATTTT. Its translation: CASSDHGPNQPQHF. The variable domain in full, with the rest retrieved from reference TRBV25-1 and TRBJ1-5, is EADIYQTPRYLVIGTGKKITLECSQTMGHDKMYWYQQDPGMELHLIHYSYGVNSTEKGDLSSESTVSRIRTEHFPLTLESARPSHTSQYLCASSDHGPNQPQHFGDGTRLSIL.

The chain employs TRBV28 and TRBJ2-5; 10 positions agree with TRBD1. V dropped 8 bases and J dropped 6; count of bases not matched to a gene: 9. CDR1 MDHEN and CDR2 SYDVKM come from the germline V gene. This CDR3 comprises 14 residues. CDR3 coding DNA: TGTGCCAGCGACGTGACAGGGGGCGATCAGACCCAGTACTTC. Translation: CASDVTGGDQTQYF.

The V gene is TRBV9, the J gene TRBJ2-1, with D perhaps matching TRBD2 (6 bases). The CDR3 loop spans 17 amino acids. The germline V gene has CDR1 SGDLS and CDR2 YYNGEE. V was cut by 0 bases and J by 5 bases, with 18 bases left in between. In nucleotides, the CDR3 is TGTGCCAGCAGCGTAGGGCTTGCGGCGGGACGACACAATGAGCAGTTCTTC. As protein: CASSVGLAAGRHNEQFF.

The CDR3 DNA sequence: TGTGCCAGCATTCGACAGGGTGCTTCACCCCTCCACTTT. This sequence encodes CASIRQGASPLHF. The V gene is TRBV2, the J gene TRBJ1-6, with 7 bases lining up with TRBD1. The trim removed 7 bases at V and 9 bases at J, leaving 6 bases unmatched. The germline CDR1 and CDR2 sequences are SNHLY and FYNNEI. The CDR3 contains 13 residues.

The CDR3 reads CASSLTAGGNTGELFF. CDR3 nucleotides: TGTGCCAGCAGCCTAACGGCGGGGGGCAACACCGGGGAGCTGTTTTTT. The chain combines TRBV7-9 with TRBJ2-2; 8 bases are shared with TRBD2. This CDR3 is built from 16 residues. With 5 bases clipped from V and 2 bases from J, the junction kept 7 bases outside the gene matches. Per the germline V gene, CDR1 is SEHNR and CDR2 is FQNEAQ (reference sequence).

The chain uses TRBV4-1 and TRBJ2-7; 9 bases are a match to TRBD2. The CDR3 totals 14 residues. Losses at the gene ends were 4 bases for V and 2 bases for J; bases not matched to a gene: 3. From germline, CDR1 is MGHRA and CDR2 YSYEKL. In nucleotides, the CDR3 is TGCGCCAGCAGCCGAGGCGGGGGGGCCTACGAGCAGTACTTC. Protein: CASSRGGGAYEQYF.

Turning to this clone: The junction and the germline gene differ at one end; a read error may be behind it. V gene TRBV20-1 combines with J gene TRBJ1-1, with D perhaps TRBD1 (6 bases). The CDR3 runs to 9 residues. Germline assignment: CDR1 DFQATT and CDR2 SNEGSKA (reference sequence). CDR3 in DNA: TGCAGTGCTCATAAGGGGGTTTCCTTT. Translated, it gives CSAHKGVSF.

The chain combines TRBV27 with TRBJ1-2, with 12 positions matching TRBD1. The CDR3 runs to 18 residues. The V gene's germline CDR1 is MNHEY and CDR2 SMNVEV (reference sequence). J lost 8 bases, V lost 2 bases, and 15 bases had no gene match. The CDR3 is CASSLGGTGGAGSRGYTF. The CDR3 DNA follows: TGTGCCAGCAGTTTAGGGGGGACAGGGGGCGCTGGGTCGCGGGGCTACACCTTC.

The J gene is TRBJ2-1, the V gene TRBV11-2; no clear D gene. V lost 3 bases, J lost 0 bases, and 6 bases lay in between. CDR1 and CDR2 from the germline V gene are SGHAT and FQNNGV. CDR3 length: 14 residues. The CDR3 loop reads CASSFKSSYNEQFF. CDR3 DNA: TGTGCCAGCAGCTTCAAGAGCTCCTACAATGAGCAGTTCTTC.

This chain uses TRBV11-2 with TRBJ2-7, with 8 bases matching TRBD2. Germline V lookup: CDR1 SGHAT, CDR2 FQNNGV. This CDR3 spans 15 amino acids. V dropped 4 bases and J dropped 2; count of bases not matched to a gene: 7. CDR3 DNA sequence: TGTGCCAGCAGCTCTGTTCGAGCGGGAGCCTACGAGCAGTACTTC. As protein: CASSSVRAGAYEQYF. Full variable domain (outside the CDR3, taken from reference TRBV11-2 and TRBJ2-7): EAGVAQSPRYKIIEKRQSVAFWCNPISGHATLYWYQQILGQGPKLLIQFQNNGVVDDSQLPKDRFSAERLKGVDSTLKIQPAKLEDSAVYLCASSSVRAGAYEQYFGPGTRLTVT.

The CDR3: CASTLGGGGFYNEQFF. The CDR3 bases are TGCGCCAGCACCCTAGGAGGGGGGGGGTTCTACAATGAGCAGTTCTTC. V usage is TRBV5-1 and J usage is TRBJ2-1, with D perhaps matching TRBD2 (7 bases). This CDR3 contains 16 residues. V shed 6 bases and J shed 3 bases, with 19 bases lying between them. CDR1 and CDR2 (germline): SGHRS, YFSETQ. Supplemented by reference TRBV5-1 and TRBJ2-1, the full variable domain reads KAGVTQTPRYLIKTRGQQVTLSCSPISGHRSVSWYQQTPGQGLQFLFEYFSETQRNKGNFPGRFSGRQFSNSRSEMNVSTLELGDSALYLCASTLGGGGFYNEQFFGPGTRLTVL.

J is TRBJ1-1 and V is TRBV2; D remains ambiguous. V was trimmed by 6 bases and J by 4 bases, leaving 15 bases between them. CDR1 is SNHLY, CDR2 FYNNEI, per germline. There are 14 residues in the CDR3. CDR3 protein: CASRDYGGRTEAFF. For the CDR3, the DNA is TGTGCCAGCAGGGACTACGGTGGACGCACTGAAGCTTTCTTT.

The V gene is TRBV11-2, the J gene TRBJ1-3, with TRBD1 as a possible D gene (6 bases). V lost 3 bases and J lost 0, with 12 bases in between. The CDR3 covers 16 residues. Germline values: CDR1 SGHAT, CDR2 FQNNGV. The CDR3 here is CASSLYRAISGNTIYF. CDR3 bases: TGTGCCAGCAGCTTGTACAGGGCAATCTCTGGAAACACCATATATTTT.

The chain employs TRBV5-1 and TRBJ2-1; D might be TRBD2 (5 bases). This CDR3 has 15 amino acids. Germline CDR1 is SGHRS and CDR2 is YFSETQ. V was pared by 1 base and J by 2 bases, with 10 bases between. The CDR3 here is CASSLIGKTYNEQFF. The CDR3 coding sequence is TGCGCCAGCAGCTTGATCGGGAAAACCTACAATGAGCAGTTCTTC.